This T cell receptor (beta chain) was recovered during a study of cytomegalovirus exposure and HLA in healthy donors. Study-wide context: Membership in the Caucasian-associated ancestry cluster was found for 75% to 90% of approximately 400 genotyped donors. Findings and caveats of the study: Sequencing likely caused a cluster of highly shared sequence variants. The authors excluded some V segments, including TRBV6-2 and TRBV6-3, as indistinguishable. Later analysis identified about 17,000 TCR beta sequences associated with HLA alleles, using a false discovery rate threshold of 0.05.

This clone was counted a few times. Its antigen is as yet unknown. Researchers ran the PCR with 60 Vbeta and 13 Jbeta primers. The method was immunoSEQ multiplex PCR; TCRdb's version includes in-frame clones alone and lacks a portion of them. The sample yields some 99,000 clones, roughly 80% seen once. J lost 8 bases, V lost 6 bases, and 12 bases had no gene match. The CDR3 is made up of 15 amino acids. The germline V gene has CDR1 MDHEN and CDR2 SYDVKM. The sequence derives from a female donor in good health and CMV-seronegative. What was sequenced was PBMCs. The chain has TRBV28 and TRBJ1-2, with 10 bases identical to TRBD1. CDR3 nucleotides: TGTGCCAGCAGCTTACGGGACAGGGGTTGGGGGGGCTACACCTTC. Protein product: CASSLRDRGWGGYTF.